This TCR beta chain was recovered during a study of T cells after posttransplantation cyclophosphamide. General study results and limits: Blood and skin or GI T cell repertoires showed limited TRB overlap.

Concerning this clone: The antigen is undetermined.

Generated by immunoSEQ multiplex PCR, the TCRdb table keeps only in-frame clones and is missing some. The sample gives roughly 19,000 clones, around 87% of which show up once; around 1.9% is in the top ten. Germline lookup yields CDR1 LNHDA and CDR2 SQIVND (reference sequence). V lost 1 base, J lost 2 bases, and 11 bases lay in between. The CDR3 consists of 15 residues. Controls had myeloablative marrow grafts with methotrexate and calcineurin inhibitor, sampled at 1 year. This specimen consisted of PBMCs, obtained approximately 370 days after allogeneic stem cell transplant with calcineurin inhibitor and methotrexate. This receptor was identified in a female patient in her 30s who received an allogeneic stem cell transplant from an unrelated donor, was CMV-positive, and had acute and chronic GVHD. Some T cells may have come from the graft donor. The chain couples TRBV19 to TRBJ1-2; D remains unclear. For the CDR3, the DNA is TGTGCCAGTAGTATAGGTCTAAGGGAGAACTATGGCTACACCTTC. Translating it yields CASSIGLRENYGYTF.